A single sample is the source of the 32 T cell receptor beta chains below, sequenced in a study of blood T cell repertoires in COVID-19. Clones were read by immunoSEQ multiplex PCR, and TCRdb kept only the in-frame ones, dropping some. The sample carries fewer than 300,000 clones, 70% to 90% recorded once. Specimen: peripheral blood. These receptors all stem from a woman aged 40-49 years who had recovered from COVID-19.

This chain uses TRBV4-3 with TRBJ1-4; D is perhaps TRBD1 (5 bases). The length of the CDR3 is 17 residues. Germline lookup yields CDR1 LGHNA and CDR2 YSLEER. The V end lost 6 bases, the J end lost 0 bases, and 17 bases lay between the germline ends. The CDR3 nucleotides read TGCGCCAGCAGTCCCGGCGGCCAGGGCCCAACTAATGAAAAACTGTTTTTT. Its translation is CASSPGGQGPTNEKLFF.

V is TRBV5-1 and J is TRBJ1-1; the D is unclear. Trimming shortened V by 0 bases and J by 0 bases, and 12 bases separated the two germline ends. The CDR3 runs 16 residues. The germline gives CDR1 SGHRS, CDR2 YFSETQ. The CDR3 reads CASSLGTGSMNTEAFF. CDR3 bases: TGCGCCAGCAGCTTGGGCACCGGGAGCATGAACACTGAAGCTTTCTTT.

There are many counts of this clone. V gene TRBV27 combines with J gene TRBJ1-1, with 9 bases aligning to TRBD1. Per the germline V gene, CDR1 is MNHEY and CDR2 is SMNVEV (reference sequence). The CDR3 spans 13 residues. V shed 6 bases and J 5 bases; nucleotides not matched to a gene: 4. CDR3 protein: CASRPTGGTEAFF. The CDR3, as DNA: TGTGCCAGCAGACCGACAGGGGGGACTGAAGCTTTCTTT.

This clone was detected only once. The V call is TRBV11-3, the J call TRBJ2-2; D is perhaps TRBD1 (6 bases). CDR3 length equals 15 residues. From germline, CDR1 is SGHNT and CDR2 YENEEA. The V and J ends lost 2 bases and 0 bases respectively, with 7 bases between them. CDR3 sequence reads: CASSLRTANTGELFF. In nucleotides, the CDR3 is TGTGCCAGCAGCTTACGGACAGCGAACACCGGGGAGCTGTTTTTT.

The CDR3 bases are TGTGCCAGCAGTTACTCGGGTCCCGGGACAGGGGTTGGCACCTTC. It translates to CASSYSGPGTGVGTF. This chain uses TRBV6-5 with TRBJ1-2, with 10 bases lining up with TRBD1. The trim removed 0 bases at V and 13 bases at J, leaving 11 bases unmatched. Germline-derived CDR1 and CDR2 are MNHEY and SVGAGI. The CDR3 runs 15 residues.

The CDR3 DNA reads as TGTGCCAGCAGCAGCGGGGGAAAACTGTTTTTT. This encodes CASSSGGKLFF. This chain links TRBV14 with TRBJ1-4; D may be TRBD1 (5 bases). This CDR3 contains 11 residues. Germline CDR1 SGHDN, CDR2 FVKESK. Trimming stripped 5 bases from V and 10 bases from J, with 8 bases between.

About this clone: Its ends do not fully match the called genes, so a read error is possible. The chain combines TRBV7-7 with TRBJ2-2, with 7 bases that match TRBD1. The CDR3 has 15 residues. Looked up from germline, CDR1 is SSHAT and CDR2 is FNYEAQ (reference sequence). The CDR3 DNA reads as TGTGCTAGCAGCTCCCGGACAGGAGGCACCGGGGAGCTGTTTTTT. It translates to CASSSRTGGTGELFF.

V gene TRBV19 combines with J gene TRBJ2-1; D possibly corresponds to TRBD1 (6 bases). CDR3 length: 12 residues. V dropped 9 bases and J dropped 5 bases, with 11 bases sitting between them. Germline V CDR1 and CDR2: LNHDA, SQIVND (reference sequence). CDR3 nucleotides: TGTGCCAGCGGGACAACCAACAATGAGCAGTTCTTC. It yields the protein CASGTTNNEQFF.

The chain has TRBV27 and TRBJ2-2, with 7 nucleotides matching TRBD1. This CDR3 is 13 amino acids long. Germline V gene lookup returns CDR1 MNHEY and CDR2 SMNVEV (reference sequence). V lost 4 bases and J lost 6; bases outside the gene matches: 2. In DNA form, the CDR3 reads TGTGCCAGCAGTTGGGGGACAGCCGGGGAGCTGTTTTTT. Translating it yields CASSWGTAGELFF.

The rearrangement uses TRBV6-2 or TRBV6-3 and TRBJ2-1, with 15 bases matching TRBD2. The V gene end was trimmed by 6 bases and the J gene end by 4 bases; junction bases not matched to a gene: 7. Germline V lookup: CDR1 MNHEY, CDR2 SVGEGT. This CDR3 spans 17 amino acids. This CDR3 reads CASSKAGTSGRYNEQFF. In DNA form, the CDR3 reads TGTGCCAGCAGCAAGGCGGGGACTAGCGGGAGGTACAATGAGCAGTTCTTC.

CDR3 region: CASSPPGGGRGDTQYF. DNA of the CDR3: TGTGCCAGTAGCCCCCCCGGGGGGGGGCGGGGAGATACGCAGTATTTT. This chain links TRBV19 with TRBJ2-3, with 8 bases aligning to TRBD2. The CDR3 loop spans 16 amino acids. Germline CDR1 and CDR2: LNHDA and SQIVND (reference sequence). Trimming at V came to 6 bases and at J to 5 bases, leaving 13 bases not matched to a gene.

The chain recombines TRBV7-9 with TRBJ2-3, with 8 bases matching TRBD2. V shed 7 bases and J 2 bases; nucleotides not matched to a gene: 8. Germline lookup yields CDR1 SEHNR and CDR2 FQNEAQ (reference sequence). CDR3 size: 15 residues. CDR3 region: CASTPRGGVTDTQYF. CDR3 bases: TGTGCCAGCACCCCCCGGGGGGGGGTCACAGATACGCAGTATTTT. The variable domain in full, completed from reference TRBV7-9 and TRBJ2-3, reads DTGVSQNPRHKITKRGQNVTFRCDPISEHNRLYWYRQTLGQGPEFLTYFQNEAQLEKSRLLSDRFSAERPKGSFSTLEIQRTEQGDSAMYLCASTPRGGVTDTQYFGPGTRLTVL.

The chain combines TRBV29-1 with TRBJ1-2; 7 bases match TRBD1. Germline loops: CDR1 SQVTM, CDR2 ANQGSEA. The CDR3 loop spans 13 amino acids. The V gene end was trimmed by 4 bases and the J gene end by 5 bases; junction bases not matched to a gene: 7. In DNA, the CDR3 is TGCAGCGTTGCTCCACAGGGGAGGTATGGCTACACCTTC. Its protein product is CSVAPQGRYGYTF. Drawing the rest from reference TRBV29-1 and TRBJ1-2, the complete variable domain is SAVISQKPSRDICQRGTSLTIQCQVDSQVTMMFWYRQQPGQSLTLIATANQGSEATYESGFVIDKFPISRPNLTFSTLTVSNMSPEDSSIYLCSVAPQGRYGYTFGSGTRLTVV.

This clone was found once. The chain employs TRBV9 and TRBJ2-5; TRBD2 aligns across 9 bases. Per germline, CDR1 SGDLS and CDR2 YYNGEE. V dropped 3 bases and J dropped 4; count of bases not matched to a gene: 7. The CDR3 is made up of 15 amino acids. CDR3 in amino acids: CASSATGLASETQYF. The CDR3 region has the DNA TGTGCCAGCAGCGCCACAGGACTAGCGTCAGAGACCCAGTACTTC.

The rearrangement joins TRBV20-1 to TRBJ1-5, with D unresolved. This CDR3 is built from 12 residues. From germline, CDR1 is DFQATT and CDR2 SNEGSKA (reference sequence). The V gene lost 3 bases and the J gene lost 1 base, with 4 bases spanning the gap. CDR3 sequence reads: CSASLSNQPQHF. CDR3 nucleotides: TGCAGTGCTAGTCTCAGCAATCAGCCCCAGCATTTT.

This chain links TRBV5-4 with TRBJ2-3; 13 bases align to TRBD2. The V segment lost 0 bases and the J segment 6 bases; nucleotides outside the gene matches: 10. This CDR3 comprises 18 residues. Germline-derived CDR1 and CDR2 are SGHNT and YYREEE (reference sequence). The CDR3 bases are TGTGCCAGCAGCTTGGCCGGACTAGCGGGAGCCCCGCAGGATACGCAGTATTTT. Protein sequence: CASSLAGLAGAPQDTQYF.

V usage is TRBV7-9 and J usage is TRBJ1-1; 9 bases fit TRBD1. This CDR3 is built from 18 residues. The V segment lost 3 bases and the J segment 0 bases; nucleotides outside the gene matches: 11. Germline values: CDR1 SEHNR, CDR2 FQNEAQ (reference sequence). The CDR3 nucleotides read TGTGCCAGCAGCTTTCCACCGGGACAGGGACTTCTGAACACTGAAGCTTTCTTT. It is translated as CASSFPPGQGLLNTEAFF.

CDR3 sequence (DNA): TGTGCCAGTAGTGTCAACAGGGGGCGTGTCACTGAAGCTTTCTTT. Translated, it gives CASSVNRGRVTEAFF. The chain couples TRBV19 to TRBJ1-1; 9 bases are a match to TRBD1. J lost 4 bases, V lost 5 bases, and 8 bases had no gene match. The CDR3 consists of 15 residues. Germline-derived CDR1 and CDR2 are LNHDA and SQIVND (reference sequence).

The chain recombines TRBV6-5 with TRBJ1-2; 8 nucleotides match TRBD1. The length of the CDR3 is 14 residues. Germline V CDR1 and CDR2: MNHEY, SVGAGI. Germline trimming cut 6 bases from V and 6 bases from J; bases unmatched to any gene: 9. The CDR3 DNA sequence: TGTGCCAGCAGAAAGGACAGGGCCGCTGATGGCTACACCTTC. Amino acid sequence: CASRKDRAADGYTF.

The chain links TRBV24-1 to TRBJ2-1; 10 bases fit TRBD2. This CDR3 comprises 16 residues. Germline V CDR1 and CDR2: KGHDR, SFDVKD. V trimming: 4 bases; J trimming: 6 bases; junction bases outside the gene matches: 8. The CDR3 bases are TGTGCCACCAGTGACCCTAGCGGGAGTGGAGGCAATGAGCAGTTCTTC. This sequence encodes CATSDPSGSGGNEQFF.

This chain connects TRBV5-4 to TRBJ2-1; 8 bases map to TRBD1. The germline V gene encodes CDR1 SGHNT and CDR2 YYREEE (reference sequence). The ends lost 3 bases at V and 6 bases at J; junction bases unmatched: 11. The CDR3 spans 16 residues. Here the CDR3 reads CASSSPPQGARNEQFF. The DNA for the CDR3 is TGTGCCAGCAGCTCCCCCCCTCAGGGGGCACGCAATGAGCAGTTCTTC. Full variable domain (outside the CDR3, taken from reference TRBV5-4 and TRBJ2-1): ETGVTQSPTHLIKTRGQQVTLRCSSQSGHNTVSWYQQALGQGPQFIFQYYREEENGRGNFPPRFSGLQFPNYSSELNVNALELDDSALYLCASSSPPQGARNEQFFGPGTRLTVL.

The chain has TRBV27 and TRBJ2-1, with TRBD2 matching 9 bases. The germline CDR1 and CDR2 sequences are MNHEY and SMNVEV (reference sequence). The CDR3 contains 15 residues. V dropped 7 bases and J dropped 7; count of bases not matched to a gene: 11. CDR3: CASTPIAGVGNEQFF. The CDR3 region has the DNA TGTGCCAGCACACCCATAGCGGGAGTGGGTAATGAGCAGTTCTTC.

This chain links TRBV9 with TRBJ1-1, with TRBD1 identical over 10 bases. The CDR3 loop spans 15 amino acids. Germline V gene lookup returns CDR1 SGDLS and CDR2 YYNGEE. V trimming: 3 bases; J trimming: 1 base; junction bases outside the gene matches: 3. CDR3 residues: CASSARTGGNTEAFF. CDR3 bases: TGTGCCAGCAGCGCCCGGACAGGGGGGAACACTGAAGCTTTCTTT.

The chain uses TRBV24-1 and TRBJ1-4, with 7 bases aligning to TRBD1. The CDR3 contains 15 residues. V gave up 4 bases and J gave up 3 bases; unmatched junction bases: 4. Germline CDR1 reads KGHDR; CDR2 reads SFDVKD. The CDR3 protein is CATSDPGGPNEKLFF. CDR3 bases: TGTGCCACCAGTGACCCAGGGGGTCCTAATGAAAAACTGTTTTTT.

This clone was detected only once. The chain recombines TRBV5-4 with TRBJ1-3; the D gene is possibly TRBD1 (6 bases). Germline V gene lookup returns CDR1 SGHNT and CDR2 YYREEE (reference sequence). The V end lost 4 bases, the J end lost 1 base, and 9 bases lay between the germline ends. The CDR3 runs to 14 residues. The CDR3 is CASSPGQSGNTIYF. Here the CDR3 DNA reads TGTGCCAGCAGCCCCGGACAGTCTGGAAACACCATATATTTT.

The rearrangement links TRBV12-3 or TRBV12-4 to TRBJ1-5, with D possibly TRBD1 on 6 matching bases. The V gene lost 7 bases and the J gene lost 13 bases, with 14 bases spanning the gap. The CDR3 has 11 residues. The CDR3: CASTTTGTQHF. The CDR3 nucleotides are TGTGCCAGCACCACTACAGGGACGCAGCATTTT.

This clone appeared once. The chain has TRBV9 and TRBJ2-1; 7 nucleotides match TRBD1. This CDR3 spans 15 amino acids. V was clipped by 0 bases and J by 2 bases; unmatched bases: 2. The germline CDR1 and CDR2 sequences are SGDLS and YYNGEE. CDR3 amino acids: CASSVGQGPYNEQFF. The DNA of the CDR3 is TGTGCCAGCAGCGTAGGACAGGGCCCCTACAATGAGCAGTTCTTC.

A few counts support this clone. The rearrangement uses TRBV30 and TRBJ2-3; D unclear. Trimming pared 5 bases from V and 5 bases from J, leaving 11 bases between. The germline V gene encodes CDR1 GTSNPN and CDR2 SVGIG (reference sequence). The CDR3 is made up of 12 amino acids. The CDR3 here is CAWGLTRDTQYF. CDR3 in DNA: TGTGCCTGGGGCCTGACACGAGATACGCAGTATTTT.

The chain links TRBV14 to TRBJ2-1, with 7 bases identical to TRBD2. J was trimmed by 1 base and V by 6 bases; bases with no gene match: 12. This CDR3 spans 17 amino acids. Germline CDR1 is SGHDN and CDR2 is FVKESK. This chain's CDR3 is CASRAERGYHSYNEQFF. Written as DNA, the CDR3 is TGTGCCAGCAGGGCCGAGCGGGGATACCATTCCTACAATGAGCAGTTCTTC. The complete variable domain, with remaining parts taken from reference TRBV14 and TRBJ2-1, reads EAGVTQFPSHSVIEKGQTVTLRCDPISGHDNLYWYRRVMGKEIKFLLHFVKESKQDESGMPNNRFLAERTGGTYSTLKVQPAELEDSGVYFCASRAERGYHSYNEQFFGPGTRLTVL.

This chain links TRBV11-2 with TRBJ1-2, with 10 bases that match TRBD1. Germline V gene sequence: CDR1 SGHAT, CDR2 FQNNGV. This CDR3 is built from 15 residues. V trimming: 5 bases; J trimming: 7 bases; junction bases outside the gene matches: 10. The CDR3 region has the DNA TGTGCCAGCAGCCGTCTGGGGGACAGGGGAGGTGGCTACACCTTC. Protein product: CASSRLGDRGGGYTF.

The rearrangement joins TRBV19 to TRBJ1-2, with D unresolved. Per the germline V gene, CDR1 is LNHDA and CDR2 is SQIVND (reference sequence). V lost 7 bases, J lost 0 bases, and 15 bases lay in between. This CDR3 is 15 amino acids long. CDR3 DNA: TGTGCCAGTACCTTTCCCGCCCGAGCTAACTATGGCTACACCTTC. This translates into CASTFPARANYGYTF.

This rearrangement joins TRBV19 to TRBJ2-5, with 12 bases identical to TRBD2. The length of the CDR3 is 17 residues. Losses at the gene ends were 3 bases for V and 4 bases for J; bases not matched to a gene: 9. Per the germline V gene, CDR1 is LNHDA and CDR2 is SQIVND (reference sequence). DNA for the CDR3: TGTGCCAGTAGTATTGGGCTAGCGGGAGGGTCCCCAGAGACCCAGTACTTC. It encodes CASSIGLAGGSPETQYF.